Below are 15 T cell receptor beta chains sequenced from a single sample in a study of OX40 agonist ivuxolimab in advanced cancers. Profiling relied on immunoSEQ multiplex PCR, and the TCRdb table lists in-frame clones only, not all of them. Of nearly 20,000 clones listed, roughly nine tenths are singletons. Sequencing used CD4+ or CD8+ T cells sorted from blood, obtained in a trial of the OX40 agonist ivuxolimab. The receptors come from an adult with an advanced solid tumor such as melanoma, head and neck, liver or kidney cancer.

The gene calls are TRBV27 and TRBJ2-1; weak D call: TRBD2 (6 bases). Trimming stripped 7 bases from V and 1 base from J, with 14 bases between. Germline loops: CDR1 MNHEY, CDR2 SMNVEV (reference sequence). The CDR3 has 15 amino acids. The CDR3 loop is CASNKGGASYNEQFF. DNA of the CDR3: TGTGCCAGCAATAAAGGAGGGGCGTCCTACAATGAGCAGTTCTTC.

The rearrangement joins TRBV12-5 to TRBJ2-4; D remains unclear. There are 17 residues in the CDR3. Trimming pared 0 bases from V and 0 bases from J, leaving 12 bases between. Germline CDR1 is LGHNT and CDR2 is FRNRAP. CDR3 amino acids: CASGLVGRTLAKNIQYF. The CDR3, as DNA: TGTGCTAGTGGTTTGGTGGGCAGAACCCTAGCCAAAAACATTCAGTACTTC.

The genes are TRBV6-1 and TRBJ2-7; D perhaps matches TRBD2 (6 bases). This CDR3 has 14 amino acids. CDR1 is MNHNS, CDR2 SASEGT, per germline. The V end was cut by 4 bases, the J end by 7 bases, with 17 bases between. CDR3 sequence: CASSAGGAPLEQYF. The CDR3 region has the DNA TGTGCCAGCAGTGCCGGAGGGGCTCCTTTGGAGCAGTACTTC.

The rearrangement uses TRBV19 and TRBJ1-2; D is undetermined. Trimming cost V 3 bases and J 4 bases, with 9 bases left between them. The CDR3 totals 13 residues. From germline, CDR1 is LNHDA and CDR2 SQIVND (reference sequence). This CDR3 reads CASSIPSLYGYTF. CDR3 nucleotides: TGTGCCAGTAGTATTCCATCCCTCTATGGCTACACCTTC.

V is TRBV7-9 and J is TRBJ2-7, with TRBD2 matching over 8 bases. J was trimmed by 3 bases and V by 3 bases; bases with no gene match: 10. The germline V gene has CDR1 SEHNR and CDR2 FQNEAQ (reference sequence). The CDR3 runs 16 residues. The CDR3: CASSFAGSGGNYEQYF. The CDR3 coding sequence is TGTGCCAGCAGCTTCGCAGGGAGCGGGGGCAACTACGAGCAGTACTTC. Variable domain in full (rest from reference TRBV7-9 and TRBJ2-7): DTGVSQNPRHKITKRGQNVTFRCDPISEHNRLYWYRQTLGQGPEFLTYFQNEAQLEKSRLLSDRFSAERPKGSFSTLEIQRTEQGDSAMYLCASSFAGSGGNYEQYFGPGTRLTVT.

The genes are TRBV10-1 and TRBJ2-3, with TRBD2 identical over 11 bases. This CDR3 has 15 residues. Trimming took 5 bases from V and 4 from J; bases not matched to a gene: 5. The V gene's germline CDR1 is WNHNN and CDR2 SYGVQD (reference sequence). The CDR3 sequence is CASSFIAGGADTQYF. The DNA for the CDR3 is TGCGCCAGCAGTTTCATAGCGGGAGGGGCAGATACGCAGTATTTT.

V usage is TRBV5-1 and J usage is TRBJ2-1; TRBD2 matches at 14 bases. Per the germline V gene, CDR1 is SGHRS and CDR2 is YFSETQ. The CDR3 is 15 amino acids. V dropped 5 bases and J dropped 7; count of bases not matched to a gene: 5. The CDR3 nucleotides are TGCGCCAGCAGGCTGACTAGCGGGGGGGCAAATGAGCAGTTCTTC. Its protein is CASRLTSGGANEQFF.

This clone was picked up one time. The chain combines TRBV6-5 with TRBJ1-4; D remains ambiguous. CDR1 is MNHEY, CDR2 SVGAGI, per germline. The CDR3 sequence is 12 residues long. V lost 5 bases, J lost 7 bases, and 8 bases lay in between. CDR3 bases: TGTGCCAGCAGTAGGGATCGTGAAAAACTGTTTTTT. Translated: CASSRDREKLFF.

The chain joins TRBV5-1 to TRBJ2-1; 10 bases map to TRBD2. Germline values: CDR1 SGHRS, CDR2 YFSETQ. The CDR3 runs to 14 residues. The V gene end was trimmed by 1 base and the J gene end by 7 bases; junction bases not matched to a gene: 2. The CDR3 is CASSLTSGANEQFF. The CDR3 coding sequence is TGCGCCAGCAGCTTGACTAGCGGGGCAAATGAGCAGTTCTTC.

This clone was counted a single time. The J gene is TRBJ2-3, the V gene TRBV9; maybe TRBD1 (6 bases). V was clipped by 1 base and J by 0 bases, with 12 bases between them. CDR3 length: 16 residues. CDR1 SGDLS and CDR2 YYNGEE come from the germline V gene. This CDR3 is CASSVIGTLSTDTQYF. The CDR3 bases are TGTGCCAGCAGCGTAATCGGGACACTTAGCACAGATACGCAGTATTTT.

The V call is TRBV18, the J call TRBJ2-5, with 11 positions matching TRBD2. The J call could be wrong; TRBJ2-7 is a better fit for the DNA end. The CDR3 sequence is 13 residues long. Germline V CDR1 and CDR2: KGHSH, LQKENI. Here the CDR3 DNA reads TGTGCCAGCTCAAGACTAGCGGGACGCGAGCAGTACTTC. Its translation is CASSRLAGREQYF.

In this sample, this clone turned up a few times. The CDR3 region is CASKKDGTYEQYF. As DNA, the CDR3 is TGTGCCAGTAAAAAGGACGGGACCTACGAGCAGTACTTC. V gene TRBV19 combines with J gene TRBJ2-7; a weak D match, TRBD2 (5 bases). V lost 7 bases and J lost 2, with 12 bases in between. The CDR3 loop spans 13 amino acids. Germline V lookup: CDR1 LNHDA, CDR2 SQIVND (reference sequence).

This rearrangement joins TRBV5-1 to TRBJ2-1, with 9 bases lining up with TRBD2. There are 15 residues in the CDR3. Trimming took 2 bases from V and 6 from J; bases not matched to a gene: 6. Per the germline V gene, CDR1 is SGHRS and CDR2 is YFSETQ. The CDR3 is CASSFSGSAGNEQFF. Here the CDR3 DNA reads TGCGCCAGCAGCTTTAGCGGGAGCGCGGGCAATGAGCAGTTCTTC. Full variable domain (outside the CDR3, taken from reference TRBV5-1 and TRBJ2-1): KAGVTQTPRYLIKTRGQQVTLSCSPISGHRSVSWYQQTPGQGLQFLFEYFSETQRNKGNFPGRFSGRQFSNSRSEMNVSTLELGDSALYLCASSFSGSAGNEQFFGPGTRLTVL.

This clone has a handful of counts. V gene TRBV4-1 combines with J gene TRBJ2-7; D is undetermined. Germline CDR1 and CDR2: MGHRA and YSYEKL. V shed 1 base and J shed 6 bases, with 16 bases lying between them. The length of the CDR3 is 15 residues. The CDR3 region has the DNA TGCGCCAGCAGCCAAGTCCAAGGGTCGGGTCGCGAGCAGTACTTC. It encodes CASSQVQGSGREQYF.

This chain uses TRBV5-1 with TRBJ2-5; D might be TRBD1 (5 bases). The CDR3 loop spans 14 amino acids. V lost 1 base, J lost 5 bases, and 12 bases lay in between. Germline CDR1 reads SGHRS; CDR2 reads YFSETQ. CDR3 protein: CASSLLDTGETQYF. In DNA, the CDR3 is TGCGCCAGCAGCTTGTTGGACACTGGGGAGACCCAGTACTTC.